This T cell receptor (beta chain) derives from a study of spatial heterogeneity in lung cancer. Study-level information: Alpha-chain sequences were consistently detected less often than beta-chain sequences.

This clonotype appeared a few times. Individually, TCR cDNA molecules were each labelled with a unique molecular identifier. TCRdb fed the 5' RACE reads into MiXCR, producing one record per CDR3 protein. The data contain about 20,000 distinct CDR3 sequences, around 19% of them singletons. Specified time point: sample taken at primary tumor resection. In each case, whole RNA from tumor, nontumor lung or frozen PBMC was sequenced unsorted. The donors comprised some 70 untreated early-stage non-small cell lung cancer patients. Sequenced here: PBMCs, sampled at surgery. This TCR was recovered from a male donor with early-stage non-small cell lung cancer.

The CDR3 here is CASSLGDWGNRETQYF. The CDR3, as DNA: TGTGCCAGCAGCTTAGGAGATTGGGGCAATAGAGAGACCCAGTACTTC. The rearrangement joins TRBV11-2 to TRBJ2-5, with D possibly matching TRBD1 (5 bases). Germline CDR1 is SGHAT and CDR2 is FQNNGV. With 1 base removed from V and 4 bases from J, the gap between germline ends came to 16 bases. This CDR3 is built from 16 residues.